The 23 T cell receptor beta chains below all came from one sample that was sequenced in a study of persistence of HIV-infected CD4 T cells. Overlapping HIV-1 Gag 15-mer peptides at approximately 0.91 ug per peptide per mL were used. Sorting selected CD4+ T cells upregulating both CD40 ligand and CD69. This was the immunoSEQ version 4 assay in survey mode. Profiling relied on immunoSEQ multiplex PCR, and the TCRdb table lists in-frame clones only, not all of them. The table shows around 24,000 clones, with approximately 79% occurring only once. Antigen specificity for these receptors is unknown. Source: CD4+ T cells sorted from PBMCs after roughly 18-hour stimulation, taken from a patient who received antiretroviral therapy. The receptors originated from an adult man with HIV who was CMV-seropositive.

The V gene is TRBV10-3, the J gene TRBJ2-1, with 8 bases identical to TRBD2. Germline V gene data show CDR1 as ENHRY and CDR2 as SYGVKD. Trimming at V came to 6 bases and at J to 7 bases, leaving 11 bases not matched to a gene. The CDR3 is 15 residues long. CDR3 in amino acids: CAISQLAALANEQFF. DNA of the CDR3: TGTGCCATCAGCCAACTAGCGGCCCTTGCTAATGAGCAGTTCTTC.

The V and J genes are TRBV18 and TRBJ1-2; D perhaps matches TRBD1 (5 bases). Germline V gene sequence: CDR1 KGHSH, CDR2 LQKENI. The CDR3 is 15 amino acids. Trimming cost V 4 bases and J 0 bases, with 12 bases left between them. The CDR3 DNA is TGTGCCAGCTCACTGCAGGGAATTCCTAACTATGGCTACACCTTC. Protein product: CASSLQGIPNYGYTF.

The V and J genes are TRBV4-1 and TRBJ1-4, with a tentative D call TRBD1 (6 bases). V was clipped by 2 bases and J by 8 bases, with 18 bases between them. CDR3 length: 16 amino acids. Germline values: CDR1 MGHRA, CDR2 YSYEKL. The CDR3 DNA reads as TGCGCCAGCAGCCAACTAGGACAGCCCGGCAGGGAAAAACTGTTTTTT. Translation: CASSQLGQPGREKLFF.

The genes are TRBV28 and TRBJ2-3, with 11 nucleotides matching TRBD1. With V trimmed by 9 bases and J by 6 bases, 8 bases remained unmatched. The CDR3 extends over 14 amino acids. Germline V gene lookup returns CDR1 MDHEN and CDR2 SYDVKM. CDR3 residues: CASEGQGGADTQYF. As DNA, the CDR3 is TGTGCCAGTGAGGGACAGGGGGGGGCGGATACGCAGTATTTT.

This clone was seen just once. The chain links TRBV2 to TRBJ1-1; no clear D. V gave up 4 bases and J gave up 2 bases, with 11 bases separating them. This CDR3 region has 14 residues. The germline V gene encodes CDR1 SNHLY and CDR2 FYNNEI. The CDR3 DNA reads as TGTGCCAGCAGTGCTACATCAGAAAACACTGAAGCTTTCTTT. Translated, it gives CASSATSENTEAFF.

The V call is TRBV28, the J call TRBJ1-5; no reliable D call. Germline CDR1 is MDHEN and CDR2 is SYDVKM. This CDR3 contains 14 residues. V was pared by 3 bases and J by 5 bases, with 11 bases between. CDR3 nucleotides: TGTGCCAGCAGTTTGAGTCAGATTGATCAGCCCCAGCATTTT. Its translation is CASSLSQIDQPQHF.

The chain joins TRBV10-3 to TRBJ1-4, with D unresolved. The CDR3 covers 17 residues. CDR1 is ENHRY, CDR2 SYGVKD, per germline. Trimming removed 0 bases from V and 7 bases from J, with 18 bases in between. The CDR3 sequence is CAISESGTRVEGEKLFF. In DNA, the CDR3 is TGTGCCATCAGTGAGTCAGGAACAAGGGTGGAGGGTGAAAAACTGTTTTTT.

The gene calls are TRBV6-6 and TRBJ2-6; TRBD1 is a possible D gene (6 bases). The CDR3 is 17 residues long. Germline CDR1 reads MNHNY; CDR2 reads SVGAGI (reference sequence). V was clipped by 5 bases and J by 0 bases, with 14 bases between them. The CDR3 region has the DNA TGTGCCAGCAGTCGTGGGGGCTGGGACTCTGGGGCCAACGTCCTGACTTTC. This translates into CASSRGGWDSGANVLTF.

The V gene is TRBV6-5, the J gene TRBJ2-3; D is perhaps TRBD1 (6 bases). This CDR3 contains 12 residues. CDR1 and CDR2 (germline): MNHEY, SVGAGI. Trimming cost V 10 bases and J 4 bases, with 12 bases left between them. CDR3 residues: CATGGGSDTQYF. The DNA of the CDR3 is TGTGCCACTGGGGGCGGATCAGATACGCAGTATTTT.

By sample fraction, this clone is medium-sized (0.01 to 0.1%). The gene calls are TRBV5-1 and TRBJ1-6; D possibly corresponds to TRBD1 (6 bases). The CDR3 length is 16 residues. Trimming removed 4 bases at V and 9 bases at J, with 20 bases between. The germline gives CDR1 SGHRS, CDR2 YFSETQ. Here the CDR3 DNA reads TGCGCCAGCAGCGCCCTTACAGGGAGACTCCCTTCACCCCTCCACTTT. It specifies CASSALTGRLPSPLHF.

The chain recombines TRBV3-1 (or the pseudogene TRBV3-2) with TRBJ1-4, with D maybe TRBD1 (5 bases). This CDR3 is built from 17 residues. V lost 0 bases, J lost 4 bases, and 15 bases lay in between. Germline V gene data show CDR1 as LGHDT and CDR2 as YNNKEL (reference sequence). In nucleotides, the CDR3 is TGTGCCAGCAGCCAAGAGAGGGGTGGGGTGGTTAATGAAAAACTGTTTTTT. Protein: CASSQERGGVVNEKLFF.

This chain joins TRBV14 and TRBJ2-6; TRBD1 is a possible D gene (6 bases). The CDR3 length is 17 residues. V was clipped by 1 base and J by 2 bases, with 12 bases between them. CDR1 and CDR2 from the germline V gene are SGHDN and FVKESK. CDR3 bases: TGTGCCAGCAGCCAAGGGGACATCCGAGCTGGGGCCAACGTCCTGACTTTC. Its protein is CASSQGDIRAGANVLTF.

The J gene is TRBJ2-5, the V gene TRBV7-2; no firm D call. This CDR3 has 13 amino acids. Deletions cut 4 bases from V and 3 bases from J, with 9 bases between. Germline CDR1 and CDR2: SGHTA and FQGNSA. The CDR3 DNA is TGTGCCAGCAGCTCGCAGGCTAAAGAGACCCAGTACTTC. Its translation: CASSSQAKETQYF. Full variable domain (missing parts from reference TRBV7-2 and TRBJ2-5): GAGVSQSPSNKVTEKGKDVELRCDPISGHTALYWYRQSLGQGLEFLIYFQGNSAPDKSGLPSDRFSAERTGGSVSTLTIQRTQQEDSAVYLCASSSQAKETQYFGPGTRLLVL.

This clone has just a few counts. The CDR3 spells CATSGATDTQYF. DNA for the CDR3: TGTGCCACCTCGGGGGCAACAGATACGCAGTATTTT. The V call is TRBV24-1, the J call TRBJ2-3; D possibly uses TRBD1 or TRBD2 (6 bases each). Germline V lookup: CDR1 KGHDR, CDR2 SFDVKD. The CDR3 sequence is 12 residues long. V lost 9 bases and J 3 bases, leaving 9 bases between the germline ends.

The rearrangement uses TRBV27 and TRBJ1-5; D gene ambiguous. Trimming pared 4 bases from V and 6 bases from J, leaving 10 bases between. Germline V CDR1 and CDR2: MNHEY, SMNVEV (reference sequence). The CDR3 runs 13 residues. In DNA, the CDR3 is TGTGCCAGCAGTTGGGATGATAGTCAGCCCCAGCATTTT. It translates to CASSWDDSQPQHF.

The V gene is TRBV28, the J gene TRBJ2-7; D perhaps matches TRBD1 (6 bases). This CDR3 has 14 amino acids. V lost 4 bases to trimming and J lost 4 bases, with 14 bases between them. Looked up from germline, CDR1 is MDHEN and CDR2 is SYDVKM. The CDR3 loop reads CASSSRGSEYEQYF. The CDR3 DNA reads TGTGCCAGCAGTTCTAGGGGGTCTGAATACGAGCAGTACTTC.

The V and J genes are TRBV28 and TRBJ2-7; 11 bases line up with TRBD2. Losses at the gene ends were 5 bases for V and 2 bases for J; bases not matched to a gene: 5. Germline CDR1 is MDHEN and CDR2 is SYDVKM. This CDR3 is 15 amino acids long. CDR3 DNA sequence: TGTGCCAGCAGTCCCACTAGCGGGGGTACCTACGAGCAGTACTTC. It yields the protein CASSPTSGGTYEQYF.

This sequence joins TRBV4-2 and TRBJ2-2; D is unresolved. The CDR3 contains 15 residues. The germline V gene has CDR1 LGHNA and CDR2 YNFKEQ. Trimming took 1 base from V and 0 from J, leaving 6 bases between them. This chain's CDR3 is CASSQGLPNTGELFF. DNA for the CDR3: TGTGCCAGCAGCCAAGGACTCCCGAACACCGGGGAGCTGTTTTTT.

The CDR3: CASSDSTGGRGHGNTIYF. The CDR3 DNA is TGTGCCAGCAGTGACTCGACGGGTGGCAGGGGGCATGGAAACACCATATATTTT. The rearrangement uses TRBV6-4 and TRBJ1-3; 8 nucleotides line up with TRBD1. Trimming removed 0 bases from V and 3 bases from J; junction bases left unmatched: 10. The germline CDR1 and CDR2 sequences are MRHNA and SNTAGT. The CDR3 sequence is 18 residues long.

CDR3: CASSYSASYEQYF. The DNA for the CDR3 is TGTGCCAGCAGTTACTCGGCATCCTACGAGCAGTACTTC. The V call is TRBV6-5, the J call TRBJ2-7; D is unclear. With 0 bases removed from V and 1 base from J, the gap between germline ends came to 4 bases. Germline V gives CDR1 MNHEY, CDR2 SVGAGI. The CDR3 sequence is 13 residues long.

CDR3 bases: TGTGCCAGCGGGGCTGTTCGCCTGAACTATGGCTACACCTTC. As protein: CASGAVRLNYGYTF. The chain combines TRBV28 with TRBJ1-2; D is possibly TRBD1 (5 bases). The CDR3 is 14 residues long. V lost 8 bases to trimming and J lost 2 bases, with 15 bases between them. CDR1 is MDHEN and CDR2 is SYDVKM in the germline V gene.

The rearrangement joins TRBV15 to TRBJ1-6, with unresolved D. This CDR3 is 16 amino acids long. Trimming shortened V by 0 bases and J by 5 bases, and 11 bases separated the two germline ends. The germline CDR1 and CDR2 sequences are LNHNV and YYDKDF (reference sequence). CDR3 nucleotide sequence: TGTGCCACCAGCAGAGATCTTAGCACAGATAATTCACCCCTCCACTTT. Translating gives CATSRDLSTDNSPLHF.

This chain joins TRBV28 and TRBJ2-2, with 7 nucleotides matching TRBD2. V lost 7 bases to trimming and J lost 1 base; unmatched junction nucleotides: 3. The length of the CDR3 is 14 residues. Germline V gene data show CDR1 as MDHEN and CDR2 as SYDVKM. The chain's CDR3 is CASTRGGNTGELFF. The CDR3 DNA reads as TGTGCCAGCACCCGCGGGGGGAACACCGGGGAGCTGTTTTTT. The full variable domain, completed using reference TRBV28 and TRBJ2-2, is DVKVTQSSRYLVKRTGEKVFLECVQDMDHENMFWYRQDPGLGLRLIYFSYDVKMKEKGDIPEGYSVSREKKERFSLILESASTNQTSMYLCASTRGGNTGELFFGEGSRLTVL.